This entry is about one T cell receptor (beta chain). This sample stems from a study of T-cell memory formation after mild COVID-19. CDR1 is SNHLY, CDR2 FYNNEI, per germline. The junction had 11 bases not matched to a gene; V was cut back by 6 bases and J by 3 bases. The CDR3 covers 16 residues. TCRdb processed the 5' RACE reads anew with MiXCR; each CDR3 protein has one entry. The sample lists 140,000 to 150,000 distinct CDR3 sequences, under 30% occurring once. Sequenced: PBMCs or a T cell subset sorted from them (not recorded which). The TCR was taken from an adult woman who had mild COVID-19 (a few samples of this study predate the infection). Cell type and time point are not known. The chain links TRBV2 to TRBJ2-3, with 8 bases identical to TRBD2. The CDR3 sequence: CASRRVPSGLTDTQYF. The CDR3 DNA is TGTGCCAGCAGGAGGGTCCCTAGCGGGTTGACAGATACGCAGTATTTT.